Reported below is one T cell receptor beta chain. No cognate antigen has been identified for it. Each CD8+ T cell subset was flow-sorted in triplicate, and a few hundred thousand cells per subset were placed directly into RLT lysis buffer. Peripheral blood mononuclear cells were isolated from buffy coats using standard density gradient centrifugation. An RNeasy Mini Kit was used to extract total RNA from the sorted cells. The cysteine opens and the phenylalanine closes a CDR3 of 17 amino acids. No DNA is given. CDR1 and CDR2 are drawn from the germline V gene (reference sequence): SEHNR, FQNEAQ. This entry comes from a study of CXCR3-negative and CXCR3-positive naive CD8 T cells (dated 2019 in TCRdb). Study-level background: In total, approximately 130 million TRB reads were obtained, or roughly 1.5 +/- 0.3 million reads per library. Diversity and physicochemical repertoire analyses were performed on some 10 donors pooled from two independent experiments. TRBV-TRBJ cluster analysis included naive subsets from a handful of donors and memory cells from 3 donors. Study-wide findings and limitations: Freshly isolated PBMCs were used for most assays because CXCR3 expression went down partially after cryopreservation. Both naive subsets had comparably high repertoire diversity, while memory CD8+ T cells had much lower repertoire diversity. Naive CXCR3-negative and CXCR3-positive cells from the same donor showed similar TRBV-TRBJ usage, whereas memory cells showed distinct patterns. Surface CD5, linked to self-reactivity in mice, was comparable between naive subsets; TCR interaction strength was therefore also inferred from TRB CDR3 physicochemical properties.

The run used a NextSeq 550. The Human TCR Profiling Kit (MiLaboratory) was used to make UMI-labeled 5' RACE TRB cDNA libraries. The full amount of extracted RNA was used for cDNA synthesis, and the full amount of resulting cDNA was used for PCR amplification. The libraries were made side by side, with each library going through the same number of PCR cycles. Regarding the original processing steps: MIGEC and MiXCR extracted about 53,000 +/- 10,000 unique UMI-labeled TRB cDNA molecules per library, requiring at least two reads per UMI. On average, approximately 40,000 +/- 10,000 functional in-frame TRB CDR3 nucleotide clonotypes lacking stop codons were found per library. After downsampling to 5000 UMI-labeled TRB molecules per sample, diversity metrics such as normalized Shannon-Wiener and Chao1 were calculated in VDJtools. For the central five CDR3 residues, VDJtools calculated physicochemical properties weighted by clonotype size, namely interaction energy, strength, volume and Kidera factor 4. The reads underwent TCRdb reprocessing, giving one record for each CDR3 protein sequence and no DNA. The V and J calls here are based on TCRdb, not the publication. The table for this sample records tens of thousands of distinct CDR3 sequences. Roughly 14% of the sample belongs to the ten largest clones.

The sequencing input was memory CD8+ T cells from blood. The label giving this sample's cell subset or site can be read as: conventional CD8+ memory T cells (TMEM), sorted as controls. Recombination joined TRBV7-9 with TRBJ2-3; the TCRdb D gene call, TRBD1, has no DNA to confirm it. This TCR was sampled from a human donor in good health. Some clones in this sample may be carry-over from other donors' samples. CDR3 reads: CASSSLIRGGGTDTQYF.